The 10 T cell receptor beta chains given below trace back to one sample, sequenced in a study of blood T cell repertoires in COVID-19. The repertoire was sequenced with immunoSEQ multiplex PCR; TCRdb's copy has only in-frame clones and lacks some. This sample carries about 270,000 clones, roughly 90% of them seen once, and the ten largest clones take 3%. The sequenced sample consisted of PBMCs or T cells enriched from blood (not recorded which). Source of these receptors: a woman between 50 and 59 years old who had recovered from COVID-19.

This clone was detected a few times. This chain connects TRBV2 to TRBJ2-1, with TRBD2 matching over 7 bases. There are 12 residues in the CDR3. Germline V gene lookup returns CDR1 SNHLY and CDR2 FYNNEI. Trimming at V came to 4 bases and at J to 10 bases, leaving 4 bases not matched to a gene. CDR3 in DNA: TGTGCCAGCAGTGGACTAGCTTACGAGCAGTTCTTC. Amino acids: CASSGLAYEQFF.

This sequence joins TRBV4-2 and TRBJ2-1; perhaps TRBD1 as D (6 bases). Trimming took off 0 bases at V and 9 bases at J, with 12 bases between the two ends. Looked up from germline, CDR1 is LGHNA and CDR2 is YNFKEQ. This CDR3 spans 14 amino acids. The CDR3 here is CASSQESRGGEQFF. DNA of the CDR3: TGTGCCAGCAGCCAAGAATCCAGGGGTGGTGAGCAGTTCTTC.

This rearrangement joins TRBV9 to TRBJ1-2; D gene unclear. The CDR3 is 14 amino acids. The V end lost 2 bases, the J end lost 8 bases, and 16 bases lay between the germline ends. CDR1 and CDR2 (germline): SGDLS, YYNGEE. In nucleotides, the CDR3 is TGTGCCAGCAGCGTGCGGGGAACCCCCGGGGGCTACACCTTC. Protein product: CASSVRGTPGGYTF.

The V call is TRBV5-4, the J call TRBJ1-3; TRBD1 matches at 7 bases. CDR1 is SGHNT and CDR2 is YYREEE in the germline V gene (reference sequence). CDR3 length: 16 residues. The V segment lost 0 bases and the J segment 0 bases; nucleotides outside the gene matches: 3. The CDR3 nucleotides read TGTGCCAGCAGCTTGGCCCCAGGGGGCTCTGGAAACACCATATATTTT. Protein product: CASSLAPGGSGNTIYF.

The genes are TRBV5-1 and TRBJ2-3, with D tentatively TRBD2 (6 bases). V was trimmed by 4 bases and J by 1 base, leaving 16 bases between them. In germline, CDR1 is SGHRS, CDR2 YFSETQ. The CDR3 spans 16 residues. In DNA form, the CDR3 reads TGCGCCAGCAGCGGCCAGACTAGTGGCGGCACAGATACGCAGTATTTT. This encodes CASSGQTSGGTDTQYF. The full variable domain, rest sourced from reference TRBV5-1 and TRBJ2-3, is KAGVTQTPRYLIKTRGQQVTLSCSPISGHRSVSWYQQTPGQGLQFLFEYFSETQRNKGNFPGRFSGRQFSNSRSEMNVSTLELGDSALYLCASSGQTSGGTDTQYFGPGTRLTVL.

The chain carries TRBV2 and TRBJ2-7; D not certain. Germline CDR1 is SNHLY and CDR2 is FYNNEI. V was cut by 5 bases and J by 1 base, with 6 bases left in between. CDR3 length: 12 amino acids. This CDR3 is CASSSESYEQYF. Written as DNA, the CDR3 is TGTGCCAGCAGTTCAGAATCCTACGAGCAGTACTTC.

This clone showed up just once. The J gene is TRBJ2-3, the V gene TRBV11-2, with 11 bases matching TRBD2. CDR3 length: 16 residues. Germline V gene data show CDR1 as SGHAT and CDR2 as FQNNGV. Trimming took 5 bases from V and 2 from J; bases not matched to a gene: 6. The CDR3 DNA reads as TGTGCCAGCAGCATCGTAGCGGGAGGGCACACAGATACGCAGTATTTT. This gives the protein CASSIVAGGHTDTQYF.

The chain carries TRBV23-1 and TRBJ1-4, with 9 nucleotides matching TRBD1. TRBV23-1 is an ORF, and what it does is uncertain. This CDR3 is 18 amino acids long. V was pared by 0 bases and J by 4 bases, with 9 bases of the junction left unmatched. CDR3 loop: CASSQSGQGLLYNEKLFF. CDR3 in DNA: TGCGCCAGCAGTCAATCGGGACAGGGTCTACTTTATAATGAAAAACTGTTTTTT.

This clone showed up just once. The chain carries TRBV12-3 or TRBV12-4 and TRBJ1-1, with 10 bases matching TRBD1. V shed 5 bases and J 5 bases; nucleotides not matched to a gene: 2. This CDR3 is 13 amino acids long. Here the CDR3 DNA reads TGTGCCAGCAGTACGGACAGGGGGACTGAAGCTTTCTTT. This encodes CASSTDRGTEAFF.

J is TRBJ1-5 and V is TRBV7-2; the D is unclear. CDR1 and CDR2 from the germline V gene are SGHTA and FQGNSA. The CDR3 extends over 13 amino acids. V was trimmed by 4 bases and J by 4 bases, leaving 8 bases between them. The DNA of the CDR3 is TGTGCCAGCAGCTCGACGGGTAATCAGCCCCAGCATTTT. Translated, it gives CASSSTGNQPQHF.